The 25 T cell receptor beta chains given below trace back to one sample, sequenced in a study of patients and donors after allogeneic stem cell transplantation. TCRdb independently ran MiXCR on the RT-PCR reads; one entry per CDR3 protein. The table records about 410,000 distinct CDR3 sequences, 16% of them present only once. Material: blood, either unsorted or a sorted T cell fraction (not recorded which). These receptors all come from a human donor who was either an allogeneic HSCT recipient or a stem cell or donor lymphocyte infusion donor (not recorded which). It is not recorded whose cells these are; they may come from a transplant donor.

This clonotype has more than one count but fewer than ten. DNA of the CDR3: TGCGCCAGCAGCGGATCGGACAGCATCGTAGGGAACGAGCAGTACTTC. Protein sequence: CASSGSDSIVGNEQYF. The chain joins TRBV5-1 to TRBJ2-7, with D perhaps TRBD1 (6 bases). This CDR3 is built from 16 residues. Germline CDR1 reads SGHRS; CDR2 reads YFSETQ. The V gene lost 4 bases and the J gene lost 5 bases, with 22 bases spanning the gap.

A remark on this clonotype: Relative to the germline gene, one junction end is altered; a read error may explain this. The genes are TRBV27 and TRBJ2-7; TRBD1 or TRBD2 may be the D gene (7 bases each). This CDR3 contains 18 residues. Germline-derived CDR1 and CDR2 are MNHEY and SMNVEV (reference sequence). The CDR3 DNA follows: TGTGCCAGCAGTCTATCGACAGGGATCGGGGGGAGTAGCTACGAGCAGTACTTC. Amino acids: CASSLSTGIGGSSYEQYF.

This clonotype was seen only a few times. The V and J genes are TRBV30 and TRBJ1-1, with D uncertain. The CDR3 contains 17 residues. The V gene lost 2 bases and the J gene lost 4 bases, with 23 bases spanning the gap. CDR1 is GTSNPN, CDR2 SVGIG, per germline (reference sequence). In DNA form, the CDR3 reads TGTGCCTGGAGTAACCGGGTCAGTTCGATCCAAGTCACTGAAGCTTTCTTT. Translating it yields CAWSNRVSSIQVTEAFF.

The sample holds a few counts of this clonotype. V and J are TRBV9 and TRBJ1-1; possible D gene TRBD1, 6 bases. Germline V CDR1 and CDR2: SGDLS, YYNGEE. The CDR3 has 15 amino acids. V was cut by 0 bases and J by 1 base, with 10 bases left in between. CDR3 sequence (DNA): TGTGCCAGCAGCGTAGATACAGGGTCGAACACTGAAGCTTTCTTT. It translates to CASSVDTGSNTEAFF.

The table lists this clonotype with many counts. The rearrangement links TRBV12-3 or TRBV12-4 to TRBJ2-7; weak D call: TRBD1 (7 bases). This CDR3 is 15 amino acids long. The ends were cut back, 5 bases at V and 3 bases at J, with 17 bases in the middle. CDR3 nucleotides: TGTGCCAGCAGTCCCTTGGAGGGGGCATACTACGAGCAGTACTTC. Translation gives CASSPLEGAYYEQYF.

This clonotype was counted ten times or more. The chain couples TRBV12-3 or TRBV12-4 to TRBJ2-2; 8 bases agree with TRBD1. Unmatched junction bases numbered 8, after V lost 7 bases and J lost 4 bases. The CDR3 totals 15 residues. The CDR3 loop reads CASTRQGFSTGELFF. The CDR3 coding sequence is TGTGCCAGCACCCGACAGGGGTTTAGCACCGGGGAGCTGTTTTTT.

The CDR3 protein is CASSQAGYSNQPQHF. CDR3 DNA sequence: TGTGCCAGCAGCCAAGCAGGATATAGCAATCAGCCCCAGCATTTT. The J gene is TRBJ1-5, the V gene TRBV3-1, with D uncertain. Trimming cost V 1 base and J 0 bases, with 7 bases left between them. This CDR3 is 15 amino acids long. The V gene's germline CDR1 is LGHDT and CDR2 YNNKEL (reference sequence).

The chain carries TRBV4-1 and TRBJ1-2; D is ambiguous. Trimming pared 4 bases from V and 6 bases from J, leaving 12 bases between. This CDR3 region has 13 residues. Germline assignment: CDR1 MGHRA and CDR2 YSYEKL. The CDR3 region is CASSLLAGNGYTF. Written as DNA, the CDR3 is TGCGCCAGCAGCCTCCTGGCGGGCAATGGCTACACCTTC.

DNA for the CDR3: TGTGCCAGCAGCAAGCAGGAAGATTCACCCCTCCACTTT. This gives the protein CASSKQEDSPLHF. The V and J genes are TRBV21-1 and TRBJ1-6. TRBV21-1 is labeled a pseudogene. The CDR3 is 13 residues long.

This clonotype has a count of ten or more. This chain links TRBV12-3 or TRBV12-4 with TRBJ2-3; 13 nucleotides line up with TRBD2. The CDR3 runs to 17 residues. Germline trimming cut 3 bases from V and 0 bases from J; bases unmatched to any gene: 3. The CDR3 DNA follows: TGTGCCAGCAGTTTCTGGACTAGCGGGGGAAGCACAGATACGCAGTATTTT. Its translation: CASSFWTSGGSTDTQYF.

The genes are TRBV11-2 and TRBJ2-1, with TRBD2 matching 13 bases. With 1 base clipped from V and 7 bases from J, the junction kept 7 bases outside the gene matches. Germline values: CDR1 SGHAT, CDR2 FQNNGV. The CDR3 runs to 17 residues. This CDR3 reads CASSLGGRTSGRNEQFF. Written as DNA, the CDR3 is TGTGCCAGCAGCTTAGGGGGGAGGACTAGCGGGAGAAATGAGCAGTTCTTC.

This clonotype was picked up a small number of times. The chain recombines TRBV5-1 with TRBJ2-2, with 12 positions matching TRBD2. The CDR3 sequence is 15 residues long. Per germline, CDR1 SGHRS and CDR2 YFSETQ. V was pared by 5 bases and J by 5 bases, with 4 bases of the junction left unmatched. The CDR3 nucleotides are TGCGCCAGCAGACCCGGACTAGCGGGAACCGGGGAGCTGTTTTTT. Translation gives CASRPGLAGTGELFF.

In its sample, this clonotype was seen a few times. The J gene is TRBJ2-1, the V gene TRBV20-1; D not certain. The CDR3 runs to 15 residues. Trimming removed 6 bases from V and 0 bases from J, with 15 bases in between. From germline, CDR1 is DFQATT and CDR2 SNEGSKA (reference sequence). For the CDR3, the DNA is TGCAGTGCGTACCAGGCCGGTTCCTCCTACAATGAGCAGTTCTTC. Its translation: CSAYQAGSSYNEQFF.

The V and J genes are TRBV7-3 and TRBJ1-1; the match to TRBD1 covers 8 bases. J was trimmed by 6 bases and V by 0 bases; bases with no gene match: 3. Germline V gene lookup returns CDR1 SGHTA and CDR2 FQGTGA. This CDR3 is 14 amino acids long. The CDR3 reads CASSLTIRGPEAFF. The DNA of the CDR3 is TGTGCCAGCAGCTTAACCATCAGGGGGCCTGAAGCTTTCTTT.

This clonotype was observed a few times. The rearrangement links TRBV7-2 to TRBJ2-7; TRBD2 aligns across 9 bases. CDR3 length equals 16 residues. CDR1 and CDR2 (germline): SGHTA, FQGNSA. The trim removed 5 bases at V and 3 bases at J, leaving 11 bases unmatched. This chain's CDR3 is CASSPGRAGGDYEQYF. CDR3 DNA: TGTGCCAGCAGCCCGGGAAGAGCGGGAGGCGACTACGAGCAGTACTTC.

This CDR3 reads CASSLGLAGGPSSYNEQFF. DNA for the CDR3: TGTGCCAGCAGCCTCGGACTAGCGGGAGGTCCGAGCTCCTACAATGAGCAGTTCTTC. The genes are TRBV7-3 and TRBJ2-1, with 14 bases lining up with TRBD2. Germline V gene lookup returns CDR1 SGHTA and CDR2 FQGTGA. This CDR3 contains 19 residues. V trimming: 5 bases; J trimming: 0 bases; junction bases outside the gene matches: 9.

V usage is TRBV12-3 or TRBV12-4 and J usage is TRBJ1-1, with D tentatively TRBD1 (5 bases). This CDR3 is built from 14 residues. The V end was cut by 7 bases, the J end by 1 base, with 13 bases between. The CDR3 protein is CASTAAGANTEAFF. CDR3 DNA sequence: TGTGCCAGCACCGCGGCCGGGGCGAACACTGAAGCTTTCTTT.

The genes are TRBV6-1 and TRBJ1-2; D gene unclear. The CDR3 has 14 amino acids. Germline V CDR1 and CDR2: MNHNS, SASEGT. Trimming removed 6 bases at V and 2 bases at J, with 13 bases between. DNA for the CDR3: TGTGCCAGCAGCAACCGTCCGGGGAACTATGGCTACACCTTC. This translates into CASSNRPGNYGYTF.

V is TRBV6-5 and J is TRBJ2-5; 9 bases fit TRBD2. Germline loops: CDR1 MNHEY, CDR2 SVGAGI. The J segment lost 5 bases and the V segment lost 2 bases, leaving 9 bases of the junction unmatched. The CDR3 totals 16 residues. CDR3 nucleotide sequence: TGTGCCAGCAGTTACCACATTAGCGGGAGTTGGGAGACCCAGTACTTC. Amino acids: CASSYHISGSWETQYF.

Many counts were recorded for this clonotype. This chain links TRBV7-3 with TRBJ2-1, with D uncertain. Germline loops: CDR1 SGHTA, CDR2 FQGTGA. V was pared by 1 base and J by 0 bases, with 13 bases between. The CDR3 runs 17 residues. As DNA, the CDR3 is TGTGCCAGCAGCTTAAGCCCAGCCGCTAGCTCCTACAATGAGCAGTTCTTC. Its translation is CASSLSPAASSYNEQFF.

This clonotype was counted only a few times. The genes are TRBV18 and TRBJ2-3; 8 nucleotides align to TRBD2. This CDR3 is built from 13 residues. The V gene's germline CDR1 is KGHSH and CDR2 LQKENI. With 2 bases clipped from V and 5 bases from J, the junction kept 0 bases outside the gene matches. The CDR3 sequence: CASSPAGGDTQYF. The CDR3 nucleotides are TGTGCCAGCTCACCAGCGGGAGGAGATACGCAGTATTTT.

The V call is TRBV12-3 or TRBV12-4, the J call TRBJ1-1; 11 positions agree with TRBD1. The J segment lost 11 bases and the V segment lost 6 bases, leaving 5 bases of the junction unmatched. This CDR3 has 12 residues. The CDR3 DNA is TGTGCCAGCAGCGCGGACAGGGGGCCGGCTTTCTTT. Its translation: CASSADRGPAFF.

In this sample, this clonotype turned up a few times. The V call is TRBV19, the J call TRBJ1-6; TRBD1 matches 9 bases. CDR1 and CDR2 from the germline V gene are LNHDA and SQIVND (reference sequence). The length of the CDR3 is 17 residues. V shed 1 base, J shed 7 bases, and the junction held 8 bases outside the gene matches. The CDR3 protein is CASSIVAQQGANSPLHF. DNA for the CDR3: TGTGCCAGTAGTATAGTTGCCCAACAGGGGGCGAATTCACCCCTCCACTTT.

The V and J genes are TRBV6-5 and TRBJ2-3; D call uncertain. This CDR3 has 15 amino acids. The germline V and J ends were trimmed by 4 bases and 0 bases, with 11 bases remaining between them. Germline V gene lookup returns CDR1 MNHEY and CDR2 SVGAGI. The CDR3 spells CASSSLGTSTDTQYF. For the CDR3, the DNA is TGTGCCAGCAGTTCCCTAGGTACGAGCACAGATACGCAGTATTTT.

This clonotype showed up just a few times. The CDR3 nucleotides are TGTGCCAGCAAGCCTAGCGGGGGGGCTCCCGATGAGCAGTTCTTC. It specifies CASKPSGGAPDEQFF. V is TRBV12-3 or TRBV12-4 and J is TRBJ2-1; 12 nucleotides align to TRBD2. CDR3 length equals 15 residues. J gave up 8 bases and V 7 bases, and 9 bases lay outside the gene matches.